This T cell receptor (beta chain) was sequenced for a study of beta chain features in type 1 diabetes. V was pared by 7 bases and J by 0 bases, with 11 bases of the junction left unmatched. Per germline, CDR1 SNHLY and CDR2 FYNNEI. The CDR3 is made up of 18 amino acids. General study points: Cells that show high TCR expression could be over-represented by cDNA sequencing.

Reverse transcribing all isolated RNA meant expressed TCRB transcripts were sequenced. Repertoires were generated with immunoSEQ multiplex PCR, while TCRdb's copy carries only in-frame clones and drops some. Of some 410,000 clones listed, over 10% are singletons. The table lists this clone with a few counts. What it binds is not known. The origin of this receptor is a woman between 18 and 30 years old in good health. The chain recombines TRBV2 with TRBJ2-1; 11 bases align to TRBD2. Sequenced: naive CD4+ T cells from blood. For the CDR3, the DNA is TGTGCCAGCATAGGACTAGCGGGTCCTCCGAGCTCCTACAATGAGCAGTTCTTC. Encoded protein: CASIGLAGPPSSYNEQFF.